This is a list of T cell receptor beta chains from one sample in a study of shared clonotypes between healthy human individuals. Generated by immunoSEQ multiplex PCR, the TCRdb table keeps only in-frame clones and is missing some. The table has some 2,500,000 clones, roughly 90% seen once. Sequences were obtained from naive CD4+ T cells from PBMCs. The receptors stem from a man between 18 and 29 years old in good health. Some clones in this sample may be carry-over from other donors' samples. CDR3s include the opening cysteine and the closing phenylalanine or tryptophan. Each record gives: D gene, clone size, J gene, V gene, CDR3 protein, CDR3 DNA. The D gene is left open where the match is weak. Expanded clones get a size class; other rows say once, few or many, or leave the size out.

.,.,TRBJ2-3,TRBV2,CASRPQVPGSDTQYF,TGTGCCAGCAGACCCCAGGTCCCGGGTTCAGATACGCAGTATTTT
.,few,TRBJ1-2,TRBV19,CASSQGRGYGYTF,TGTGCCAGTAGTCAAGGCAGGGGCTATGGCTACACCTTC
TRBD2,.,TRBJ2-5,TRBV5-6,CASSPARLAGEKRETQYF,TGTGCCAGCAGCCCCGCGCGGCTAGCGGGAGAGAAAAGAGAGACCCAGTACTTC
.,.,TRBJ2-5,TRBV28,CASSSWEGGTQYF,TGTGCCAGCAGTTCATGGGAAGGAGGGACCCAGTACTTC
.,few,TRBJ2-1,TRBV7-9,CASSLAVKTEQFF,TGTGCCAGCAGCTTAGCGGTGAAGACAGAGCAGTTCTTC
.,.,TRBJ2-5,TRBV5-4,CASSLGQSETQYF,TGTGCCAGCAGCCTCGGACAGTCGGAGACCCAGTACTTC
TRBD1,.,TRBJ1-2,TRBV6-1,CASIKGDRGLNGYTF,TGTGCCAGCATAAAGGGGGACAGGGGGCTTAATGGCTACACCTTC
.,.,TRBJ2-6,TRBV5-1,CASSLLTAETANVLTF,TGCGCCAGCAGCTTGTTAACAGCGGAGACCGCCAACGTCCTGACTTTC
TRBD1,once,TRBJ1-1,TRBV10-3,CAIRKTGATEAFF,TGTGCCATCAGGAAGACAGGGGCCACTGAAGCTTTCTTT
.,.,TRBJ2-6,TRBV2,CASTEGARLSGANVLTF,TGTGCCAGCACAGAGGGTGCCCGGCTCTCTGGGGCCAACGTCCTGACTTTC